This TCR beta chain derives from a study of T cells in localized non-small cell lung cancer. This CDR3 contains 16 residues. Trimming took 6 bases from V and 1 from J, leaving 16 bases between them. CDR1 and CDR2 from the germline V gene are LNHDA and SQIVND (reference sequence). Here immunoSEQ multiplex PCR was the method, and the copy in TCRdb shows in-frame clones only, minus some. The top ten hold roughly 6.9% of the sample, which has 35,000 to 45,000 clones, roughly nine tenths seen once. The V call is TRBV19, the J call TRBJ1-5, with D perhaps TRBD1 (5 bases). The sequencing used peripheral blood, collected before any cancer treatment. This clonotype originated in an older female donor with stage I lung adenocarcinoma. The CDR3 here is CASRGVLGESNQPQHF. The CDR3 DNA follows: TGTGCCAGTAGAGGGGTGTTGGGTGAAAGCAATCAGCCCCAGCATTTT.